A single sample gave rise to the 3 T cell receptor beta chains below, sequenced in a study of blood T cell repertoires in COVID-19. The table came from immunoSEQ multiplex PCR; TCRdb's copy has only in-frame clones and leaves some out. This table has about 100,000 clones, around four fifths appearing once. The material sequenced was peripheral blood. The receptors originated from a human donor in a cohort sampled during active COVID-19.

V is TRBV28 and J is TRBJ2-7, with 9 bases fitting TRBD1. V shed 2 bases and J 2 bases; nucleotides not matched to a gene: 1. The CDR3 is 14 residues long. The germline V gene encodes CDR1 MDHEN and CDR2 SYDVKM. The CDR3 DNA sequence: TGTGCCAGCAGTTTACGGGACAGGGCCTACGAGCAGTACTTC. This sequence encodes CASSLRDRAYEQYF.

This clone came up many times. The CDR3 DNA reads as TGTGCCAGTAGTTGGAGTCCCATCACAGATACGCAGTATTTT. Its translation is CASSWSPITDTQYF. The rearrangement uses TRBV19 and TRBJ2-3; the D is unclear. The germline gives CDR1 LNHDA, CDR2 SQIVND (reference sequence). This CDR3 is 14 amino acids long. V lost 5 bases, J lost 2 bases, and 11 bases lay in between.

The genes are TRBV18 and TRBJ2-3, with 10 bases that match TRBD2. Germline CDR1 reads KGHSH; CDR2 reads LQKENI. CDR3 length equals 17 residues. With 2 bases clipped from V and 1 base from J, the junction kept 6 bases outside the gene matches. The CDR3 DNA reads TGTGCCAGCTCACCATTGGCTAGCGGGAGAGGCACAGATACGCAGTATTTT. Its translation: CASSPLASGRGTDTQYF. Combining the CDR3 with reference TRBV18 and TRBJ2-3 gives the whole variable domain NAGVMQNPRHLVRRRGQEARLRCSPMKGHSHVYWYRQLPEEGLKFMVYLQKENIIDESGMPKERFSAEFPKEGPSILRIQQVVRGDSAAYFCASSPLASGRGTDTQYFGPGTRLTVL.